This T cell receptor (beta chain) was sequenced during a study of T cells in Graves' hyperthyroidism and ophthalmopathy. Amplification of TCR beta CDR3 regions was performed using RNA transcripts as template. Primed by the HTBI set, a first-round RT-PCR was run on the TCR CDR3. TCRdb re-analysed the multiplex PCR reads in MiXCR, keeping a single row per CDR3 protein. The profile shows around 560,000 distinct CDR3 sequences, roughly a sixth of them singletons. This clonotype was detected only a few times. In germline, CDR1 is SGHRS, CDR2 YFSETQ. V shed 3 bases and J 3 bases; nucleotides not matched to a gene: 3. This CDR3 is built from 14 residues.

The V and J genes are TRBV5-1 and TRBJ1-5; 7 bases match TRBD1. This sequence was found in a woman aged 18-35 years with Graves' hyperthyroidism. The sample was blood. CDR3 residues: CASSYGTANQPQHF. CDR3 DNA sequence: TGCGCCAGCAGCTATGGGACAGCCAATCAGCCCCAGCATTTT.